This T cell receptor beta chain was obtained from a study of cytomegalovirus exposure and HLA in healthy donors. Study-level points and caveats: For most TCR sequences rarity was the rule, although some public TCRs occurred in many donors. Further analysis, carried out later, found HLA-associated TCR beta chains more clonally expanded than equally common other chains.

The germline V and J ends were trimmed by 4 bases and 1 base, with 14 bases remaining between them. This CDR3 has 16 amino acids. CDR1 and CDR2 (germline): MDHEN, SYDVKM. Of note for this clone: Its target is unknown.

Despite likely unrecorded immune exposures, the donors were nominally healthy at the time of sampling. Primers for the PCR totalled 60 Vbeta and 13 Jbeta. The assay was immunoSEQ multiplex PCR, and TCRdb's table has in-frame clones only and misses some. The table lists 100,000 to 150,000 clones, more than 60% of them singletons. This receptor was obtained from a middle-aged woman in good health and CMV-seropositive. The gene calls are TRBV28 and TRBJ1-5; the D gene is possibly TRBD1 (6 bases). Sample: PBMCs. In DNA, the CDR3 is TGTGCCAGCAGTTCCGGGGGGCTTCAGAGCAATCAGCCCCAGCATTTT. It encodes CASSSGGLQSNQPQHF.